This T cell receptor beta chain originates from a study of blood T cell repertoires in COVID-19. Study-wide context: The United States, Italy and Spain provided the acute and convalescent COVID-19 samples. In each case, the material was cDNA or gDNA derived from T cells, B-cell-depleted T cells, or PBMCs.

Original processing methods: Reference gene primer amplification in the assay estimated nucleated cell counts. Sequencing was performed with immunoSEQ multiplex PCR; in TCRdb, only in-frame clones are kept and a portion is missing. V, J and clone size reflect that table, while D and trimming were determined from the DNA. Found here are about 87,000 clones, 87% of them singletons; the top ten hold approximately 5%. Per germline, CDR1 MNHEY and CDR2 SVGEGT. The CDR3 is made up of 14 amino acids. V was clipped by 2 bases and J by 2 bases, with 8 bases between them. This sequence originates from a woman aged 80 or over with acute or convalescent COVID-19. The sample consisted of peripheral blood. The chain carries TRBV6-2 or TRBV6-3 and TRBJ2-3; a possible D gene is TRBD2 (6 bases). This CDR3 reads CASSYAGNTDTQYF. The CDR3 bases are TGTGCCAGCAGTTACGCGGGGAACACAGATACGCAGTATTTT.